Each of the 22 T cell receptor beta chains below was sequenced from the same sample in a study of identifying expanded T cells in peripheral blood. The method was immunoSEQ multiplex PCR; TCRdb's version includes in-frame clones alone and lacks a portion of them. The sample has about 82,000 clones, around nine tenths seen once; the top ten hold roughly 7.3%. The sequenced sample consisted of blood. Every receptor here comes from a person aged 18 to 75 in good health.

The rearrangement uses TRBV5-6 and TRBJ2-2, with D unresolved. Trimming removed 2 bases from V and 0 bases from J, with 11 bases in between. The CDR3 totals 16 residues. Germline V lookup: CDR1 SGHDT, CDR2 YYEEEE. The CDR3 region is CASSLFDAANTGELFF. DNA for the CDR3: TGTGCCAGCAGCTTATTCGACGCCGCGAACACCGGGGAGCTGTTTTTT.

CDR3 region: CASSRNIPGQGSGYTF. For the CDR3, the DNA is TGTGCCAGCAGCCGAAACATACCGGGACAGGGGTCTGGCTACACCTTC. This chain connects TRBV7-6 to TRBJ1-2; 10 nucleotides match TRBD1. The CDR3 spans 16 residues. The V gene's germline CDR1 is SGHVS and CDR2 FNYEAQ. After removal of 5 bases from V and 7 bases from J, the junction contained 13 bases not matched to a gene.

This sequence joins TRBV5-1 and TRBJ2-7, with 8 bases lining up with TRBD2. The CDR3 is 16 residues long. Germline CDR1 is SGHRS and CDR2 is YFSETQ. V shed 0 bases, J shed 0 bases, and the junction held 5 bases outside the gene matches. The CDR3 DNA is TGCGCCAGCAGCTTGGACGGCGGGAGGCCCTCCTACGAGCAGTACTTC. Translation: CASSLDGGRPSYEQYF.

V usage is TRBV10-1 and J usage is TRBJ2-2; D gene unclear. The germline CDR1 and CDR2 sequences are WNHNN and SYGVQD (reference sequence). The V and J ends lost 3 bases and 0 bases respectively, with 5 bases between them. CDR3 length equals 14 residues. CDR3 sequence (DNA): TGCGCCAGCAGTGAAGGCGCGAACACCGGGGAGCTGTTTTTT. Translation: CASSEGANTGELFF.

The gene calls are TRBV5-4 and TRBJ1-6, with TRBD1 matching over 12 bases. The V segment lost 3 bases and the J segment 9 bases; nucleotides outside the gene matches: 7. Germline V gene lookup returns CDR1 SGHNT and CDR2 YYREEE (reference sequence). The CDR3 runs 16 residues. The CDR3 loop reads CASSYTGTGGSSPLHF. CDR3 DNA: TGTGCCAGCAGCTATACCGGGACAGGGGGCAGTTCACCCCTCCACTTT.

This chain connects TRBV10-3 to TRBJ1-2, with D perhaps TRBD1 (6 bases). The germline V gene has CDR1 ENHRY and CDR2 SYGVKD. The germline V and J ends were trimmed by 4 bases and 0 bases, with 12 bases remaining between them. CDR3 size: 15 residues. The CDR3 DNA reads as TGTGCCATCAGTGGTCCCGGACAGTCTAACTATGGCTACACCTTC. Amino acids: CAISGPGQSNYGYTF.

The chain couples TRBV7-3 to TRBJ2-2; D perhaps matches TRBD2 (5 bases). The CDR3 runs to 13 residues. V was clipped by 5 bases and J by 5 bases, with 9 bases between them. Germline V CDR1 and CDR2: SGHTA, FQGTGA. The CDR3 loop is CASSPTGTGELFF. The CDR3 DNA sequence: TGTGCCAGCAGCCCTACGGGGACCGGGGAGCTGTTTTTT.

CDR3 coding DNA: TGTGCCAGCAGCAAAGGACAGGGAAATCGCTATGGCTACACCTTC. This codes for CASSKGQGNRYGYTF. V usage is TRBV21-1 and J usage is TRBJ1-2; whether TRBD1, the table's D call, matches the DNA was not checked. TRBV21-1 is marked as a pseudogene. CDR3 length: 15 residues.

This rearrangement joins TRBV2 to TRBJ2-7; D remains ambiguous. In germline, CDR1 is SNHLY, CDR2 FYNNEI. V was cut by 6 bases and J by 1 base, with 16 bases left in between. The CDR3 consists of 15 residues. The CDR3 region has the DNA TGTGCCAGCAGCGCCGAGGCAGGTGGATCCTACGAGCAGTACTTC. Its translation is CASSAEAGGSYEQYF.

The chain couples TRBV4-2 to TRBJ1-1; no firm D call. The CDR3 totals 13 residues. Germline V gives CDR1 LGHNA, CDR2 YNFKEQ. Trimming left V 4 bases short and J 5 bases short, with 11 bases between. The CDR3 region has the DNA TGTGCCAGCAGCCCTTTCCCAGTAACTGAAGCTTTCTTT. Protein: CASSPFPVTEAFF.

The chain carries TRBV11-2 and TRBJ2-5; D unclear. V was cut by 6 bases and J by 4 bases, with 6 bases left in between. The length of the CDR3 is 11 residues. CDR1 is SGHAT, CDR2 FQNNGV, per germline. The CDR3 DNA reads TGTGCCAGCAGTCGGCTAGAGACCCAGTACTTC. Residues: CASSRLETQYF.

CDR3 protein: CASSLEASGEQETQYF. DNA of the CDR3: TGTGCCAGCAGCTTAGAGGCTAGCGGGGAACAAGAGACCCAGTACTTC. The chain links TRBV11-1 to TRBJ2-5, with 9 bases identical to TRBD2. Unmatched junction bases numbered 5, after V lost 1 base and J lost 2 bases. The CDR3 contains 16 residues. Looked up from germline, CDR1 is SGHAT and CDR2 is FQDESV (reference sequence). Full variable domain (rest looked up from reference TRBV11-1 and TRBJ2-5): EAEVAQSPRYKITEKSQAVAFWCDPISGHATLYWYRQILGQGPELLVQFQDESVVDDSQLPKDRFSAERLKGVDSTLKIQPAELGDSAMYLCASSLEASGEQETQYFGPGTRLLVL.

The V and J genes are TRBV9 and TRBJ2-2; D not certain. This CDR3 spans 14 amino acids. Trimming took off 0 bases at V and 4 bases at J, with 7 bases between the two ends. Germline CDR1 reads SGDLS; CDR2 reads YYNGEE. The CDR3 sequence is CASSVVWGTGELFF. CDR3 nucleotide sequence: TGTGCCAGCAGCGTAGTCTGGGGCACCGGGGAGCTGTTTTTT.

V usage is TRBV15 and J usage is TRBJ2-5; D is ambiguous. From germline, CDR1 is LNHNV and CDR2 YYDKDF (reference sequence). V lost 0 bases, J lost 5 bases, and 4 bases lay in between. CDR3 length: 12 residues. CDR3 nucleotide sequence: TGTGCCACCAGCAGAGATGTGGAGACCCAGTACTTC. This sequence encodes CATSRDVETQYF.

The chain has TRBV11-1 and TRBJ2-7, with 12 bases aligning to TRBD1. The trim removed 2 bases at V and 6 bases at J, leaving 2 bases unmatched. CDR3 size: 14 residues. Germline-derived CDR1 and CDR2 are SGHAT and FQDESV (reference sequence). The CDR3 sequence: CASSLPGQGAEQYF. DNA of the CDR3: TGTGCCAGCAGCTTACCGGGACAGGGGGCCGAGCAGTACTTC.

The chain employs TRBV18 and TRBJ1-3, with D possibly being TRBD1 (6 bases). Trimming shortened V by 1 base and J by 0 bases, and 13 bases separated the two germline ends. Per germline, CDR1 KGHSH and CDR2 LQKENI. CDR3 length: 17 amino acids. The CDR3 protein is CASSPRGQGNSGNTIYF. CDR3 sequence (DNA): TGTGCCAGCTCACCACGGGGCCAGGGGAACTCTGGAAACACCATATATTTT. The full variable domain, rest sourced from reference TRBV18 and TRBJ1-3, is NAGVMQNPRHLVRRRGQEARLRCSPMKGHSHVYWYRQLPEEGLKFMVYLQKENIIDESGMPKERFSAEFPKEGPSILRIQQVVRGDSAAYFCASSPRGQGNSGNTIYFGEGSWLTVV.

The gene calls are TRBV19 and TRBJ2-1, with D possibly matching TRBD1 (6 bases). Trimming removed 3 bases from V and 6 bases from J, with 15 bases in between. The CDR3 sequence is 15 residues long. Per germline, CDR1 LNHDA and CDR2 SQIVND (reference sequence). The CDR3 reads CASSMGAVWVNEQFF. The CDR3 DNA reads TGTGCCAGTAGTATGGGGGCAGTATGGGTCAATGAGCAGTTCTTC.

The CDR3 protein is CASSLPIMNTEAFF. CDR3 in DNA: TGTGCCAGCAGCTTACCCATTATGAACACTGAAGCTTTCTTT. The rearrangement links TRBV7-9 to TRBJ1-1; D not resolved. The V end was cut by 2 bases, the J end by 0 bases, with 7 bases between. The CDR3 runs to 14 residues. Germline CDR1 reads SEHNR; CDR2 reads FQNEAQ (reference sequence).

The chain links TRBV28 to TRBJ1-2; 11 positions agree with TRBD1. V shed 7 bases and J 7 bases; nucleotides not matched to a gene: 11. The CDR3 sequence is 15 residues long. From germline, CDR1 is MDHEN and CDR2 SYDVKM. The DNA of the CDR3 is TGTGCCAGCACCTACCAGGGACAGGGGGGAGGTGGCTACACCTTC. It yields the protein CASTYQGQGGGGYTF.

This CDR3 reads CASSPTGGLGYTF. The CDR3 region has the DNA TGTGCCAGCAGTCCAACAGGGGGCCTTGGCTACACCTTC. The gene calls are TRBV7-9 and TRBJ1-2; 9 positions match TRBD1. The ends lost 6 bases at V and 7 bases at J; junction bases unmatched: 6. The CDR3 extends over 13 amino acids. In germline, CDR1 is SEHNR, CDR2 FQNEAQ (reference sequence).

The rearrangement uses TRBV29-1 and TRBJ2-1; D might be TRBD2 (5 bases). Germline V lookup: CDR1 SQVTM, CDR2 ANQGSEA. V shed 6 bases and J shed 0 bases, with 6 bases lying between them. This CDR3 is built from 12 residues. The CDR3 sequence: CSVRDSYNEQFF. CDR3 in DNA: TGCAGCGTCCGGGACTCCTACAATGAGCAGTTCTTC.

The rearrangement joins TRBV7-3 to TRBJ1-2; 8 bases line up with TRBD1. Trimming at V came to 1 base and at J to 4 bases, leaving 5 bases not matched to a gene. This CDR3 region has 15 residues. Germline V CDR1 and CDR2: SGHTA, FQGTGA. CDR3 in DNA: TGTGCCAGCAGCTTAAGTACAGGGGGTGCCTATGGCTACACCTTC. It translates to CASSLSTGGAYGYTF.